This T cell receptor beta chain was obtained from a study of T-cell reconstitution after alpha-beta-depleted transplantation in children. For TCRbeta, the library was prepared with unique molecular identifiers. TCRdb re-called the PCR reads with MiXCR, one entry per CDR3 protein. The table has about 340,000 distinct CDR3 sequences, roughly 17% seen once. This clonotype was observed a handful of times. With 6 bases clipped from V and 2 bases from J, the junction kept 10 bases outside the gene matches. This CDR3 is 17 amino acids long. The germline V gene has CDR1 DFQATT and CDR2 SNEGSKA (reference sequence).

The sample in question was PBMCs, mostly from graft donor cells, obtained 360 days after TCRalphabeta/CD19-depleted stem cell transplant. The origin of this receptor is a male patient aged 2 to 9 who had a stem cell transplant for acute lymphoblastic leukemia, so the T cells may come from the graft donor. This chain joins TRBV20-1 and TRBJ2-3, with 14 bases identical to TRBD2. CDR3 amino acids: CSASGLAGVTVTDTQYF. For the CDR3, the DNA is TGCAGTGCCTCGGGACTAGCGGGAGTGACGGTCACAGATACGCAGTATTTT.